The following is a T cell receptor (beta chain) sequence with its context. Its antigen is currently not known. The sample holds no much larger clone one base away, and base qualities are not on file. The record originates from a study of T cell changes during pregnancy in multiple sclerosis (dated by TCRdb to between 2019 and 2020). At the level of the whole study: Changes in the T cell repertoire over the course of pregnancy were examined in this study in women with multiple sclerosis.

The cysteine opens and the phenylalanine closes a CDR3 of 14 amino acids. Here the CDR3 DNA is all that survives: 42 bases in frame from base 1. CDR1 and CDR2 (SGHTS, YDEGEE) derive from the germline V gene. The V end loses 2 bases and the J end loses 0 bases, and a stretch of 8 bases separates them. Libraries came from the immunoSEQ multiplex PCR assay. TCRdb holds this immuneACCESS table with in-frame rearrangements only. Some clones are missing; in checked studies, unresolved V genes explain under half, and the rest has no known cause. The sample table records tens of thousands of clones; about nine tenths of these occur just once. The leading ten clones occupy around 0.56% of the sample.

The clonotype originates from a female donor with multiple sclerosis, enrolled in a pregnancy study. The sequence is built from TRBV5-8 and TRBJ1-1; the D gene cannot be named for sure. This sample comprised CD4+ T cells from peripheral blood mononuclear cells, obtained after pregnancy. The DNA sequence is TGTGCCAGCAGCTTAAGCGTCTTGAACACTGAAGCTTTCTTT. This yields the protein CASSLSVLNTEAFF.